Below, 23 T cell receptor beta chains from the same sample are listed, as sequenced in a study of T-cell memory formation after mild COVID-19. TCRdb re-called the 5' RACE reads with MiXCR, one entry per CDR3 protein. The sample records approximately 100,000 distinct CDR3 sequences, 8.5% to 14% being singletons. The sample consisted of PBMCs or a T cell subset sorted from them (not recorded which). All receptors derive from a man younger than 35 who had mild COVID-19 (a few samples of this study predate the infection). Cell type and time point are not known.

The chain employs TRBV5-6 and TRBJ2-7; 9 bases line up with TRBD1. V trimming: 10 bases; J trimming: 9 bases; junction bases outside the gene matches: 11. Per germline, CDR1 SGHDT and CDR2 YYEEEE. This CDR3 has 12 residues. DNA of the CDR3: TGTGCCGAGAGGACAGGGGCCCCAAGGCAGTACTTC. It translates to CAERTGAPRQYF.

This clonotype was seen only a few times. J is TRBJ1-5 and V is TRBV5-5; TRBD1 matches 10 bases. The germline V gene has CDR1 SGHKS and CDR2 YYEKEE (reference sequence). Unmatched junction bases numbered 6, after V lost 5 bases and J lost 7 bases. This CDR3 has 14 amino acids. This chain's CDR3 is CASSWTGGEQPQHF. The CDR3, as DNA: TGTGCCAGCAGTTGGACAGGGGGTGAGCAGCCCCAGCATTTT.

This clonotype was detected many times. The V gene is TRBV7-9, the J gene TRBJ2-1; 7 bases map to TRBD1. Germline lookup yields CDR1 SEHNR and CDR2 FQNEAQ (reference sequence). V lost 5 bases and J lost 5; bases outside the gene matches: 12. CDR3 length: 16 amino acids. The CDR3 sequence is CASSPQGILGNNEQFF. The CDR3 DNA sequence: TGTGCCAGCAGCCCACAGGGGATTCTCGGAAACAATGAGCAGTTCTTC.

The chain recombines TRBV15 with TRBJ1-5; tentatively, D is TRBD1 (6 bases). V gave up 5 bases and J gave up 2 bases, with 13 bases separating them. The CDR3 consists of 15 residues. The germline V gene has CDR1 LNHNV and CDR2 YYDKDF (reference sequence). In nucleotides, the CDR3 is TGTGCCACCAGCGCCAGGGGATTTGGCAATCAGCCCCAGCATTTT. Its protein product is CATSARGFGNQPQHF.

The chain is built from TRBV15 and TRBJ2-3, with 8 positions matching TRBD1. The CDR3 spans 14 residues. Germline V gene data show CDR1 as LNHNV and CDR2 as YYDKDF (reference sequence). Germline trimming cut 5 bases from V and 5 bases from J; bases unmatched to any gene: 6. As DNA, the CDR3 is TGTGCCACCAGCCCGGACAGGGCCAGAGATACGCAGTATTTT. Its protein is CATSPDRARDTQYF. Full variable domain (remainder filled in from reference TRBV15 and TRBJ2-3): DAMVIQNPRYQVTQFGKPVTLSCSQTLNHNVMYWYQQKSSQAPKLLFHYYDKDFNNEADTPDNFQSRRPNTSFCFLDIRSPGLGDTAMYLCATSPDRARDTQYFGPGTRLTVL.

This clonotype was counted between two and nine times. The chain is built from TRBV6-2 or TRBV6-3 and TRBJ2-3; weak D call: TRBD2 (6 bases). V was trimmed by 2 bases and J by 7 bases, leaving 16 bases between them. The CDR3 totals 15 residues. The V gene's germline CDR1 is MNHEY and CDR2 SVGEGT. The DNA of the CDR3 is TGTGCCAGCAGTTACGGCGGGACGTCCCAACATACGCAGTATTTT. It codes for CASSYGGTSQHTQYF.

This clonotype was counted between two and nine times. The chain has TRBV7-2 and TRBJ1-5; 9 bases fit TRBD1. The CDR3 totals 16 residues. Trimming took 5 bases from V and 4 from J; bases not matched to a gene: 9. The germline CDR1 and CDR2 sequences are SGHTA and FQGNSA. The CDR3 DNA reads as TGTGCCAGCAGCCCCGACAGGGGGTTTGGGAATCAGCCCCAGCATTTT. This encodes CASSPDRGFGNQPQHF.

The genes are TRBV4-1 and TRBJ1-5; D uncertain. V lost 1 base, J lost 2 bases, and 9 bases lay in between. CDR1 and CDR2 (germline): MGHRA, YSYEKL. This CDR3 comprises 15 residues. This chain's CDR3 is CASSQGMGRNQPQHF. CDR3 DNA: TGCGCCAGCAGCCAAGGAATGGGCCGCAATCAGCCCCAGCATTTT.

This clonotype was counted a few times. The chain links TRBV4-3 to TRBJ1-1, with unresolved D. V was trimmed by 0 bases and J by 2 bases, leaving 7 bases between them. CDR3 size: 14 residues. Germline V gene lookup returns CDR1 LGHNA and CDR2 YSLEER. The chain's CDR3 is CASSQEWENTEAFF. CDR3 DNA: TGCGCCAGCAGCCAAGAGTGGGAAAACACTGAAGCTTTCTTT.

This rearrangement joins TRBV4-1 to TRBJ2-3; 8 bases align to TRBD2. Germline CDR1 is MGHRA and CDR2 is YSYEKL. J lost 6 bases, V lost 1 base, and 9 bases had no gene match. The CDR3 is made up of 16 amino acids. The CDR3 loop is CASSQGMSGGPDTQYF. CDR3 nucleotides: TGCGCCAGCAGCCAAGGGATGTCGGGGGGGCCGGATACGCAGTATTTT.

The J gene is TRBJ2-3, the V gene TRBV11-2, with D tentatively TRBD1 or TRBD2 (5 bases each). V was clipped by 4 bases and J by 2 bases, with 19 bases between them. The germline CDR1 and CDR2 sequences are SGHAT and FQNNGV. The CDR3 totals 17 residues. CDR3: CASSSYTGTTNTDTQYF. The CDR3 region has the DNA TGTGCCAGCAGCTCATACACCGGGACGACAAACACAGATACGCAGTATTTT.

This clonotype showed up just a few times. The rearrangement uses TRBV24-1 and TRBJ2-2; 10 positions match TRBD2. This CDR3 contains 16 residues. The junction had 2 bases not matched to a gene; V was cut back by 2 bases and J by 3 bases. Germline CDR1 reads KGHDR; CDR2 reads SFDVKD. The CDR3 sequence is CATSDWTSGHTGELFF. CDR3 coding DNA: TGTGCCACCAGTGATTGGACTAGCGGCCACACCGGGGAGCTGTTTTTT.

This clonotype has a count of ten or more. The J gene is TRBJ2-2, the V gene TRBV6-5; no definite D call. The CDR3 is made up of 14 amino acids. The V gene lost 2 bases and the J gene lost 3 bases, with 7 bases spanning the gap. CDR1 and CDR2 (germline): MNHEY, SVGAGI. In DNA, the CDR3 is TGTGCCAGCAGTTACCTGGTCGACACCGGGGAGCTGTTTTTT. This codes for CASSYLVDTGELFF.

The chain uses TRBV4-1 and TRBJ1-1; D ambiguous. CDR1 is MGHRA, CDR2 YSYEKL, per germline. V shed 2 bases and J shed 0 bases, with 7 bases lying between them. This CDR3 is 14 amino acids long. The CDR3 sequence: CASSQWELNTEAFF. DNA of the CDR3: TGCGCCAGCAGCCAATGGGAATTGAACACTGAAGCTTTCTTT.

This clonotype showed up just a few times. The chain joins TRBV7-6 to TRBJ1-1; possibly TRBD1 for D (5 bases). CDR3 length equals 14 residues. Germline CDR1 is SGHVS and CDR2 is FNYEAQ. The V and J ends lost 4 bases and 0 bases respectively, with 9 bases between them. The CDR3 loop is CASSSGGMNTEAFF. The DNA of the CDR3 is TGTGCCAGCAGCTCGGGGGGAATGAACACTGAAGCTTTCTTT.

V usage is TRBV5-1 and J usage is TRBJ2-3; 8 bases map to TRBD2. Germline-derived CDR1 and CDR2 are SGHRS and YFSETQ. With V trimmed by 4 bases and J by 2 bases, 6 bases remained unmatched. CDR3 length equals 15 residues. DNA of the CDR3: TGCGCCAGCAGCCTACGAGCGGGGGCCACAGATACGCAGTATTTT. This translates into CASSLRAGATDTQYF.

V is TRBV7-9 and J is TRBJ2-2; no reliable D call. Trimming shortened V by 3 bases and J by 4 bases, and 9 bases separated the two germline ends. The CDR3 extends over 14 amino acids. Germline V lookup: CDR1 SEHNR, CDR2 FQNEAQ (reference sequence). The CDR3 spells CASSFPPVTGELFF. DNA for the CDR3: TGTGCCAGCAGCTTCCCGCCAGTCACCGGGGAGCTGTTTTTT.

This clonotype has just a few counts. V is TRBV24-1 and J is TRBJ2-1; 8 bases match TRBD1. The CDR3 runs to 15 residues. Germline loops: CDR1 KGHDR, CDR2 SFDVKD. Trimming at V came to 5 bases and at J to 3 bases, leaving 5 bases not matched to a gene. The CDR3 is CATSAGGELYNEQFF. CDR3 bases: TGTGCCACCAGTGCAGGGGGCGAACTCTACAATGAGCAGTTCTTC.

V usage is TRBV7-9 and J usage is TRBJ1-1; D ambiguous. The V and J ends lost 4 bases and 4 bases respectively, with 13 bases between them. The CDR3 consists of 14 residues. The germline CDR1 and CDR2 sequences are SEHNR and FQNEAQ (reference sequence). In DNA form, the CDR3 reads TGTGCCAGCAGCTGGCTCAGTCGGGGCACTGAAGCTTTCTTT. It encodes CASSWLSRGTEAFF.

At least ten counts were recorded for this clonotype. The chain carries TRBV5-1 and TRBJ2-7, with D uncertain. Trimming shortened V by 0 bases and J by 5 bases, and 9 bases separated the two germline ends. CDR1 and CDR2 from the germline V gene are SGHRS and YFSETQ. The CDR3 consists of 13 residues. Written as DNA, the CDR3 is TGCGCCAGCAGCTTGGAAATACCGGACGAGCAGTACTTC. Protein product: CASSLEIPDEQYF.

The genes are TRBV5-1 and TRBJ2-2; D remains ambiguous. V gave up 4 bases and J gave up 0 bases, with 16 bases separating them. CDR1 is SGHRS and CDR2 is YFSETQ in the germline V gene. This CDR3 contains 17 residues. CDR3 DNA sequence: TGCGCCAGCAGCCTTCGGCTTGGGTCTGCGAACACCGGGGAGCTGTTTTTT. Translated, it gives CASSLRLGSANTGELFF.

The sample holds many counts of this clonotype. The chain carries TRBV4-3 and TRBJ2-1, with D possibly called TRBD1 or TRBD2 (5 bases each). CDR3 length equals 15 residues. Germline CDR1 reads LGHNA; CDR2 reads YSLEER. V lost 4 bases to trimming and J lost 4 bases, with 14 bases between them. This chain's CDR3 is CASSPGTARYNEQFF. CDR3 bases: TGCGCCAGCAGCCCTGGGACGGCCAGGTACAATGAGCAGTTCTTC.

This clonotype was observed a handful of times. The chain is built from TRBV7-9 and TRBJ2-2, with TRBD1 as a possible D gene (5 bases). Deletions cut 1 base from V and 2 bases from J, with 11 bases between. Per the germline V gene, CDR1 is SEHNR and CDR2 is FQNEAQ (reference sequence). The CDR3 consists of 16 residues. CDR3 residues: CASSLDGRENTGELFF. CDR3 sequence (DNA): TGTGCCAGCAGCTTAGATGGCAGGGAAAACACCGGGGAGCTGTTTTTT.